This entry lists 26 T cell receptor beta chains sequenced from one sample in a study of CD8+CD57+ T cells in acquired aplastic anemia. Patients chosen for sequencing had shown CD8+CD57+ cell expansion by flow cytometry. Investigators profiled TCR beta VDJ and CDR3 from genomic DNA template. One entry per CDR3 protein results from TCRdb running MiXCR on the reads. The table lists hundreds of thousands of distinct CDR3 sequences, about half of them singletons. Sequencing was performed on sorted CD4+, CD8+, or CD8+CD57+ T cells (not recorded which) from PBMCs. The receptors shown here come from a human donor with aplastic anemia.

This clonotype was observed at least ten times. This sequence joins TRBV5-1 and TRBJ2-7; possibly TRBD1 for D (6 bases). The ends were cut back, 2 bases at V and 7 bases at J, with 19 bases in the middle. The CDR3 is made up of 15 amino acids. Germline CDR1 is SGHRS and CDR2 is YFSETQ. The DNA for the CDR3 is TGCGCCAGCAGCTTCCCTGGGACATCCTCGAAGGAGCAGTACTTC. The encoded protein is CASSFPGTSSKEQYF.

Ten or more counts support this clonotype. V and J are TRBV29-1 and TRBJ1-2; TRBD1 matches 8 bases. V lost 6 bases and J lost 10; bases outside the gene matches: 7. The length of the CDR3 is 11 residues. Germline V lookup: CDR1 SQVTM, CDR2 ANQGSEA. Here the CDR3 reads CSVAQGADYTF. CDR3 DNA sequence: TGCAGCGTGGCTCAGGGGGCGGACTACACCTTC.

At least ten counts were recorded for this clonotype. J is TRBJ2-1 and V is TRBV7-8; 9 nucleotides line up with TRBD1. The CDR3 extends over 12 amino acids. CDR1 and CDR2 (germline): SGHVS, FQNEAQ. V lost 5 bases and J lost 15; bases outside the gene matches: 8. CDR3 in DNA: TGTGCCAGCAGCGAGATCGGGACAGGGCGGTTCTTC. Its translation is CASSEIGTGRFF.

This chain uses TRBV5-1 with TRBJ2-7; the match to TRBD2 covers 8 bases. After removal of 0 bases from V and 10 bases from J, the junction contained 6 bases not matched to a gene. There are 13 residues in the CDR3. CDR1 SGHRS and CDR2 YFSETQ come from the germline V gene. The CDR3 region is CASSLGMTSEQYF. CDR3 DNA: TGCGCCAGCAGCTTGGGGATGACTAGCGAACAGTACTTC.

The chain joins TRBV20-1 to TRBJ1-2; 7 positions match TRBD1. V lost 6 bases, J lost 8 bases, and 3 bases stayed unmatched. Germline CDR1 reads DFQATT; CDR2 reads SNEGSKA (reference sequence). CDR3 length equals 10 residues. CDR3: CSAMTGGYTF. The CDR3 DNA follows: TGCAGTGCCATGACAGGGGGCTACACCTTC.

CDR3 protein: CASSQRTGNSYEQYF. DNA of the CDR3: TGCGCCAGCAGCCAACGGACAGGGAACTCCTACGAGCAGTACTTC. The V and J genes are TRBV5-1 and TRBJ2-7; 8 nucleotides match TRBD1. CDR1 is SGHRS and CDR2 is YFSETQ in the germline V gene. J gave up 0 bases and V 4 bases, and 6 bases lay outside the gene matches. This CDR3 has 15 amino acids.

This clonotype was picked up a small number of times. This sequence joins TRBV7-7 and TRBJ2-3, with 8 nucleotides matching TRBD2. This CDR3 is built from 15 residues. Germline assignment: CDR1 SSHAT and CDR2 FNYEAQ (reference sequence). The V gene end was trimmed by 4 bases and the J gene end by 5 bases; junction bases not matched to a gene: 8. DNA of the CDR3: TGTGCCAGCAGCTCCGGGGGGGCGGGGGGAGATACGCAGTATTTT. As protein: CASSSGGAGGDTQYF.

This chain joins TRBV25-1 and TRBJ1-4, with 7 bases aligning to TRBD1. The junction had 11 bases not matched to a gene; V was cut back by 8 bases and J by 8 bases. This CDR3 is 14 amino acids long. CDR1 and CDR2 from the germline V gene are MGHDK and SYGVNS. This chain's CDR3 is CASQTRGLGEKLFF. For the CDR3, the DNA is TGTGCCAGCCAAACGAGGGGGCTGGGAGAAAAACTGTTTTTT.

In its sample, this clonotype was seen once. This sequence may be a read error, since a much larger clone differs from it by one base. CDR3 nucleotides: TGTGCCAGCTGGGCAGGAGGGGGACGGGGGCTCTACGAGCAGTACTTC. Translated, it gives CASWAGGGRGLYEQYF. The chain has TRBV10-2 and TRBJ2-7; D is tentatively TRBD1 or TRBD2 (6 bases each). The CDR3 is 16 residues long. The germline gives CDR1 WSHSY, CDR2 SAAADI.

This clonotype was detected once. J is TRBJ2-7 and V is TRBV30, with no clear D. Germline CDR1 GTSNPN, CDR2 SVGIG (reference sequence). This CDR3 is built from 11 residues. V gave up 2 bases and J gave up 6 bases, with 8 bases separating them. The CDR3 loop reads CAWSTGLEQYF. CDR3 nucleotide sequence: TGTGCCTGGAGTACCGGGCTCGAGCAGTACTTC. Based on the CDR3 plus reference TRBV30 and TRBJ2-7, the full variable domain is SQTIHQWPATLVQPVGSPLSLECTVEGTSNPNLYWYRQAAGRGLQLLFYSVGIGQISSEVPQNLSASRPQDRQFILSSKKLLLSDSGFYLCAWSTGLEQYFGPGTRLTVT.

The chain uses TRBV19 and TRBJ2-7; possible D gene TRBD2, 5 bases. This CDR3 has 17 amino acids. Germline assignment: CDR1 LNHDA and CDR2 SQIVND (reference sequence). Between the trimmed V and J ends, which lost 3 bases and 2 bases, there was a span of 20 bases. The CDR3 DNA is TGTGCCAGTAGTATCCGGACTGGACTGGCGGACCCCTACGAGCAGTACTTC. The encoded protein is CASSIRTGLADPYEQYF.

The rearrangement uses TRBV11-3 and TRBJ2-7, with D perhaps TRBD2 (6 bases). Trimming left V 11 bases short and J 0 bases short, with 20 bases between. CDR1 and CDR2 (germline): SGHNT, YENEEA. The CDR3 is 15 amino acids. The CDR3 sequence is CAWSGSRGSSYEQYF. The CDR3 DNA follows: TGTGCCTGGAGTGGCTCCCGGGGGAGCTCCTACGAGCAGTACTTC.

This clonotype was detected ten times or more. The CDR3 bases are TGTGCCAGCAGCTTAGGGGGCTATGGCTACACCTTC. It specifies CASSLGGYGYTF. The chain recombines TRBV7-9 with TRBJ1-2; D is uncertain. V lost 1 base and J 4 bases, leaving 4 bases between the germline ends. The germline CDR1 and CDR2 sequences are SEHNR and FQNEAQ (reference sequence). This CDR3 has 12 residues. Full variable domain (remainder filled in from reference TRBV7-9 and TRBJ1-2): DTGVSQNPRHKITKRGQNVTFRCDPISEHNRLYWYRQTLGQGPEFLTYFQNEAQLEKSRLLSDRFSAERPKGSFSTLEIQRTEQGDSAMYLCASSLGGYGYTFGSGTRLTVV.

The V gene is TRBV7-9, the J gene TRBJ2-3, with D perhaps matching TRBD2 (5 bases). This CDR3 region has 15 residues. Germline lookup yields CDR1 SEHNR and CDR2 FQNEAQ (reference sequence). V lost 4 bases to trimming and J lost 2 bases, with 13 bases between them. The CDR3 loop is CASSSRLLLTDTQYF. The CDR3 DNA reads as TGTGCCAGCAGCTCCCGACTACTCCTCACAGATACGCAGTATTTT. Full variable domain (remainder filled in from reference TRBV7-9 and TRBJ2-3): DTGVSQNPRHKITKRGQNVTFRCDPISEHNRLYWYRQTLGQGPEFLTYFQNEAQLEKSRLLSDRFSAERPKGSFSTLEIQRTEQGDSAMYLCASSSRLLLTDTQYFGPGTRLTVL.

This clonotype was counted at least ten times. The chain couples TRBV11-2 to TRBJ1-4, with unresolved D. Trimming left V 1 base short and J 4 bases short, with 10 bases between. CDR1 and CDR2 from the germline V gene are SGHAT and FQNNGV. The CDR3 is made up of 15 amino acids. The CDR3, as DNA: TGTGCCAGCAGCTTAGTGGGGAGGCTTAATGAAAAACTGTTTTTT. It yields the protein CASSLVGRLNEKLFF.

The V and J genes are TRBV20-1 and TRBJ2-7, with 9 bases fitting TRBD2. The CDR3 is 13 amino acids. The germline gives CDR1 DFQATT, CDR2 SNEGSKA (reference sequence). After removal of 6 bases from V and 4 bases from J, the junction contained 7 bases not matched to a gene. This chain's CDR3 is CSALAGAQYEQYF. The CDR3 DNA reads TGCAGTGCGTTAGCGGGAGCGCAATACGAGCAGTACTTC.

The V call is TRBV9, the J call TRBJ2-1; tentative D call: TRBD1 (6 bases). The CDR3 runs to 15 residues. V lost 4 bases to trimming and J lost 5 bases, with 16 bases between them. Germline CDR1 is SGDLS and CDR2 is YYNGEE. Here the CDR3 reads CASSHAPGDHNEQFF. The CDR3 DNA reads TGTGCCAGCAGCCATGCGCCAGGGGACCACAATGAGCAGTTCTTC.

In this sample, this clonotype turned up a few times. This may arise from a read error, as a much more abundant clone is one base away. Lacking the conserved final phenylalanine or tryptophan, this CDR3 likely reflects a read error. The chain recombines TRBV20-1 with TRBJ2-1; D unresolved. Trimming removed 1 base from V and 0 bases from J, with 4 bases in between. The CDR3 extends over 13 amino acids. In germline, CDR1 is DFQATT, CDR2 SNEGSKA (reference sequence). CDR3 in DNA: TGCAGTGCTAGAGGAAACTCCTACAATGAGCAGTTCTCC. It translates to CSARGNSYNEQFS.

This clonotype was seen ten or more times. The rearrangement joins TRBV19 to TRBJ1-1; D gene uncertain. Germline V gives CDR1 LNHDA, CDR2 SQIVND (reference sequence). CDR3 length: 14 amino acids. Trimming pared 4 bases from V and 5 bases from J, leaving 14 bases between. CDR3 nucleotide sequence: TGTGCCAGTAGTACATCTCGGGGAGAGACTGAAGCTTTCTTT. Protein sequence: CASSTSRGETEAFF.

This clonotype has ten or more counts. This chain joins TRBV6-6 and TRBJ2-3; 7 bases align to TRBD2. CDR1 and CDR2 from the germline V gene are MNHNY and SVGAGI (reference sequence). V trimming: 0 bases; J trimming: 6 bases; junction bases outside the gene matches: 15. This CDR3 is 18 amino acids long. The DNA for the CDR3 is TGTGCCAGCAGTTACTCGGGGTTGACTAGCCCTGAGAGTGATACGCAGTATTTT. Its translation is CASSYSGLTSPESDTQYF.

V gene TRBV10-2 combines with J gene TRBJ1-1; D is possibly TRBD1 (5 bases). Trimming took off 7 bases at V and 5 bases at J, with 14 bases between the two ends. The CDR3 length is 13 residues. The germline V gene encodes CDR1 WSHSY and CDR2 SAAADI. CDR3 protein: CASTREMETEAFF. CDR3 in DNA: TGCGCCAGCACCAGGGAAATGGAAACTGAAGCTTTCTTT.

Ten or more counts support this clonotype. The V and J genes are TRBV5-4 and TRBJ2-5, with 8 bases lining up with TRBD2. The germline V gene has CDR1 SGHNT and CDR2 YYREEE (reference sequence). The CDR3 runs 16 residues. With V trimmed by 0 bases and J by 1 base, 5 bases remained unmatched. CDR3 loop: CASSLDPGGTQETQYF. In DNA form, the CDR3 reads TGTGCCAGCAGCTTGGATCCGGGGGGGACCCAAGAGACCCAGTACTTC.

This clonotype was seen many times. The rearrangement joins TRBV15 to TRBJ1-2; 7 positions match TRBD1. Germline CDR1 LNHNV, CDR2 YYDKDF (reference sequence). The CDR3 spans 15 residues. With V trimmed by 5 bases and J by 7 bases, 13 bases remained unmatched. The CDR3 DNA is TGTGCCACCAGCCAGGGGGGGGGCGCGAGGTTTGGCTACACCTTC. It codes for CATSQGGGARFGYTF.

CDR3: CASSIGAVNTEAFF. The DNA for the CDR3 is TGTGCCAGTAGTATTGGTGCCGTGAACACTGAAGCTTTCTTT. The gene calls are TRBV19 and TRBJ1-1; D not resolved. Trimming stripped 3 bases from V and 0 bases from J, with 8 bases between. The CDR3 length is 14 residues. Germline CDR1 reads LNHDA; CDR2 reads SQIVND (reference sequence).

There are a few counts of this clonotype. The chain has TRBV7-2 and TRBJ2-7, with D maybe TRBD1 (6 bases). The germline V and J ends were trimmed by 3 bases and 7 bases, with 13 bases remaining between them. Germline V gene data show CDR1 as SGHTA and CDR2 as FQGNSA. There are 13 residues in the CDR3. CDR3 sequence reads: CASSFQPGVEQYV. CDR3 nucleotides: TGTGCCAGCAGCTTCCAACCAGGGGTTGAGCAGTACGTC.

This CDR3 reads CASSHPGRGATEAFF. The DNA of the CDR3 is TGTGCCAGCTCACACCCGGGACGGGGGGCCACTGAAGCTTTCTTT. The chain has TRBV25-1 and TRBJ1-1, with D possibly matching TRBD1 (6 bases). The length of the CDR3 is 15 residues. Trimming left V 8 bases short and J 4 bases short, with 20 bases between. Germline assignment: CDR1 MGHDK and CDR2 SYGVNS.